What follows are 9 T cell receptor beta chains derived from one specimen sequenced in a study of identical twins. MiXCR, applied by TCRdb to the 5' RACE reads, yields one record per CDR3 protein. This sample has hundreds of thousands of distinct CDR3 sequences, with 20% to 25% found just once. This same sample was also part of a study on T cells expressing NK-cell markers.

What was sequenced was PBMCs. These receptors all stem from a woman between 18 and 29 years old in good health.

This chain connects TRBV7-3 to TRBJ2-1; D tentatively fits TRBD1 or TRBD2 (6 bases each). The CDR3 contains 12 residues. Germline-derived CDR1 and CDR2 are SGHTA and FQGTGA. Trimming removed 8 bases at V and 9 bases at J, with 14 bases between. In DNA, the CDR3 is TGTGCCAGCGGCAAGGGGGACTCTGAGCAGTTCTTC. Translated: CASGKGDSEQFF.

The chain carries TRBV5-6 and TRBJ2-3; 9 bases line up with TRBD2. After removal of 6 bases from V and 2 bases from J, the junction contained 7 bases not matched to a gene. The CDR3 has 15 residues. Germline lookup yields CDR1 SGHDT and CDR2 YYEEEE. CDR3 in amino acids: CASTSSSGTTDTQYF. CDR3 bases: TGTGCCAGCACATCATCTAGCGGGACCACAGATACGCAGTATTTT.

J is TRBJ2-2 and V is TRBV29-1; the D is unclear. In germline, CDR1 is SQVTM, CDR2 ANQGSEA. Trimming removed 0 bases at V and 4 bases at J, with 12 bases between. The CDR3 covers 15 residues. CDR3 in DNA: TGCAGCGTTGAAGAGCCCGAGACGGGCACCGGGGAGCTGTTTTTT. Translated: CSVEEPETGTGELFF.

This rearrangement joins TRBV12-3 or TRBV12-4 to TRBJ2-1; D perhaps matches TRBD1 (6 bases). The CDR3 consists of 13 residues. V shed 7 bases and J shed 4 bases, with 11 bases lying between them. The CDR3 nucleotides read TGTGCCAGCACCCTGGACAGTTACAATGAGCAGTTCTTC. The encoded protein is CASTLDSYNEQFF.

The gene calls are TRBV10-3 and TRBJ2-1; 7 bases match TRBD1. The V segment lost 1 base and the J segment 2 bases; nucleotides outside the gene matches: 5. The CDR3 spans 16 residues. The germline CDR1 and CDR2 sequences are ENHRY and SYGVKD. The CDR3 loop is CAISELTGATYNEQFF. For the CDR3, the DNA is TGTGCCATCAGTGAGTTAACAGGGGCAACCTACAATGAGCAGTTCTTC.

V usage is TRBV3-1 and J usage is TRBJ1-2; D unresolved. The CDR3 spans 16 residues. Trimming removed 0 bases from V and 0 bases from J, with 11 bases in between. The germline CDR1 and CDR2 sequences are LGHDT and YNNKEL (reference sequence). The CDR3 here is CASSQDFTGANYGYTF. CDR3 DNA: TGTGCCAGCAGCCAAGATTTTACGGGAGCTAACTATGGCTACACCTTC.

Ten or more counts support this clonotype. The CDR3: CASSFKAGYEQYF. The CDR3 DNA reads as TGTGCCAGCAGTTTCAAAGCGGGCTACGAGCAGTACTTC. V and J are TRBV27 and TRBJ2-7; maybe TRBD2 (6 bases). The CDR3 consists of 13 residues. V was clipped by 3 bases and J by 3 bases, with 9 bases between them. From germline, CDR1 is MNHEY and CDR2 SMNVEV (reference sequence).

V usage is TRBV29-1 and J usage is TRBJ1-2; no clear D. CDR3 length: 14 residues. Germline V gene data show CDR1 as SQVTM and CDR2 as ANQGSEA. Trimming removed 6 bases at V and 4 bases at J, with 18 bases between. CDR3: CSVPVVGNTYGYTF. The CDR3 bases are TGCAGCGTCCCCGTTGTCGGGAACACCTATGGCTACACCTTC.

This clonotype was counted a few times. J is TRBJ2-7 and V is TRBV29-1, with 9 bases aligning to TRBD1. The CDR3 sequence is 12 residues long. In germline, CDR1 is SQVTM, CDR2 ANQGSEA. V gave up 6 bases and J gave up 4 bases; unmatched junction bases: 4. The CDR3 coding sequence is TGCAGCGTGTTGGGACAGGGTTACGAGCAGTACTTC. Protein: CSVLGQGYEQYF.